This T cell receptor (beta chain) was documented in a study of blood T cell repertoires in COVID-19 (dated by TCRdb to between 2020 and 2021). Regarding the study in general: Collaborator samples came from the United States, Italy and Spain and covered acute and convalescent phases of COVID-19. The repertoires were made available in a free public database intended to serve as a resource for research on the immune response to SARS-CoV-2. The material from the prospective study consisted of cDNA or gDNA derived from T cells, B-cell-depleted T cells, or PBMCs. A de-identified subject ID, COVID-19 status, age in years and sex were almost always included in the sample metadata. Deeply sampled blood TCRbeta repertoires from subjects exposed to, actively infected with, or recovered from COVID-19 were included in the dataset. HLA class I and class II types, where available, came from metadata supplied by the sample provider rather than from assay-based typing. The samples were drawn from two sources: the first 160 participants of the ongoing ImmuneRACE study, and approximately 1,300 subjects contributed by 6 global collaborators. Broader findings and caveats from the paper: Clinical and demographic metadata were provided uncurated, with the amount varying by source and participant.

The immunoSEQ Assay, a bias-controlled multiplex PCR, was used to amplify TCRbeta CDR3 regions from genomic DNA. Per the source publication's procedure: The number of nucleated cells in each sample was estimated from the amplification of reference gene primers within the assay. Sequence reads were collapsed and filtered to measure the absolute abundance of every unique TCRbeta CDR3 rearrangement. For each sample, productive Simpson clonality was calculated by taking the square root of Simpson's diversity index across productive rearrangements. TCRdb stores this immuneACCESS table with in-frame sequences only. Part of the clones is absent; in the studies checked, under half of the shortfall reflects unresolved V genes, and no reason is known for the rest. V and J calls plus clone size are reproduced from that table; the DNA served to infer D and trimming. This sample is represented by 250,000 to 300,000 clones; 91% of them were singletons. The ten largest make up 0.95% to 1.5% of the sample.

CDR1 and CDR2, looked up from the germline V gene (reference sequence), are LGHDT and YNNKEL. Compared with germline, V lacks 5 bases and J lacks 7 bases; bases without a gene match: 9. From cysteine to phenylalanine, the CDR3 is 15 amino acids long. Only the CDR3 portion is preserved as DNA: 45 bases, with reading frame beginning at the first base. Participants in the prospective study were enrolled through a virtual design, were aged about 18 to 100 years, and lived in some 24 United States geographic areas. In the prospective study, cohorts were assigned on the basis of participant-reported clinical history obtained from a screening survey and a study questionnaire. Each participant in the prospective study had whole blood, serum and a nasopharyngeal or oropharyngeal swab collected by mobile phlebotomists. Prospective study participants could optionally give additional blood draws and questionnaires over an approximately two-month period. Before DNA extraction, blood samples from the prospective study were shipped at room temperature or frozen.

Points on this clone: Its antigen is currently not known. Base qualities are not recorded, but no much larger clone differs from it by a single base.

Sequenced input: PBMCs or T cells enriched from blood (not recorded which). The sequence joins TRBV3-1 (or the pseudogene TRBV3-2) to TRBJ1-2, with 11 bases aligning to TRBD1. The sequence derives from a human donor in a cohort exposed to, infected with or recovered from COVID-19 (not recorded which). The donor label of this sample is uncertain. The nucleotide sequence is TGTGCCAGCAGCTACCTGGGACAGGGGGACGGTGGCTACACCTTC. This translates into CASSYLGQGDGGYTF.